This T cell receptor (beta chain) was sequenced during a study of CD8 T cells in Susac syndrome. Germline V CDR1 and CDR2: MNHNS, SASEGT. CDR3 length: 11 amino acids. The V and J ends lost 2 bases and 13 bases respectively, with 11 bases between them. Reverse transcription of roughly 0.45 to 1 ug RNA was performed with random hexamers. The CDR3 of TCR beta was amplified by immunoSEQ multiplex PCR across 54 Vbeta and 13 Jbeta. Each CDR3 protein is one row after TCRdb ran MiXCR on the immunoSEQ multiplex PCR reads. This table has over 95,000 distinct CDR3 sequences, 80% to 95% appearing once. The source is a human donor in good health. The chain is built from TRBV6-1 and TRBJ1-1; tentative D call: TRBD1 (6 bases). Sequencing used CD8+ T cells from PBMCs. The CDR3 sequence: CASSEWGAVFF. DNA of the CDR3: TGTGCCAGCAGTGAATGGGGGGCGGTTTTCTTT.